This is a list of T cell receptor beta chains from one sample in a study of blood T cell repertoires in COVID-19. Using immunoSEQ multiplex PCR, the repertoire was profiled, and TCRdb retains in-frame clones only, with some absent. The sample has roughly 340,000 clones; approximately 91% are singletons. Sequencing used peripheral blood. The receptors stem from a woman in her seventies with COVID-19, enrolled during active disease. Each CDR3 is given with its conserved first and last residue. A D gene is named only where the DNA matches it firmly. Clone size, where shown, is once, few, many, or a class for clones that have expanded.

j_call clone_size d_call v_call cdr3_nt cdr3_aa
TRBJ2-2 NA TRBD2 TRBV3-1/TRBV3-2 TGTGCCAGCAGCCAGACTAGCGGGGGGATTCCCGGGGAGCTGTTTTTT CASSQTSGGIPGELFF
TRBJ2-1 NA TRBD2 TRBV6-6 TGTGCCAGCAGTCCCTCGGGACTAGCGGGGGGGTCCTACAATGAGCAGTTCTTC CASSPSGLAGGSYNEQFF
TRBJ1-4 once NA TRBV6-6 TGTGCCAGTCAATTTGCAACTAATGAAAAACTGTTTTTT CASQFATNEKLFF
TRBJ2-7 NA TRBD1 TRBV2 TGTGCCAGCAGTCGCGAGCAGGGGGCACCCTACGAGCAGTACTTC CASSREQGAPYEQYF
TRBJ1-1 NA NA TRBV18 TGTGCCAGCTCATATACGGCGGCAATGAACACTGAAGCTTTCTTT CASSYTAAMNTEAFF
TRBJ2-1 NA TRBD2 TRBV4-1 TGCGCCAGCAGCCTAGCGGGGCGAACTCACAATGAGCAGTTCTTC CASSLAGRTHNEQFF
TRBJ1-2 NA TRBD1 TRBV6-1 TGTGCCAGCAGTGAAGGGACAGGGGGCCTAGGTGGCTACACCTTC CASSEGTGGLGGYTF
TRBJ1-1 once TRBD1 TRBV3-1/TRBV3-2 TGTGCCAGCGGCAGGGGGGAGAACACTGAAGCTTTCTTT CASGRGENTEAFF
TRBJ2-2 NA TRBD1 TRBV7-9 TGTGCCAGCAGCCGAACAGGGGACACCGGGGAGCTGTTTTTT CASSRTGDTGELFF
TRBJ1-2 NA TRBD1 TRBV7-2 TGTGCCAGCAGCTTGGACAGGGCTAGCTATGGCTACACCTTC CASSLDRASYGYTF
TRBJ1-1 NA NA TRBV27 TGTGCCAGCAGTTTTGGGGGCCCGAACACTGAAGCTTTCTTT CASSFGGPNTEAFF
TRBJ2-7 NA NA TRBV2 TGTGCCAGCACGCAGATCCGGGACTCCTCCTACGAGCAGTACTTC CASTQIRDSSYEQYF
TRBJ2-5 NA TRBD2 TRBV19 TGTGCCACTAGCGCAGAGACTAGCGGGAAGACCCAGTACTTC CATSAETSGKTQYF
TRBJ2-1 NA TRBD2 TRBV4-2 TGTGCCAGCAGCCAAGCGGGGGGGCCTTACAATGAGCAGTTCTTC CASSQAGGPYNEQFF
TRBJ2-7 NA TRBD2 TRBV7-8 TGTGCCAGCAGCTCCACTAGCGGGGGGGCCCGGGAGCAGTACTTC CASSSTSGGAREQYF
TRBJ1-4 NA TRBD1 TRBV12-5 TGTGCTAGTGGTTCTGACAGGGGAAATGAAAAACTGTTTTTT CASGSDRGNEKLFF
TRBJ2-1 NA TRBD2 TRBV7-3 TGTGCCAGCAGCAGAACGGGCCTAGCGGGGGGAGAGCAGTTCTTC CASSRTGLAGGEQFF
TRBJ1-1 NA NA TRBV7-9 TGTGCCAGCAGCTTAAAGGTGACAAACACTGAAGCTTTCTTT CASSLKVTNTEAFF
TRBJ2-7 NA TRBD1 TRBV14 TGTGCCAGCAGCCCAACATTCGACAGGGGGTACTCCTACGAGCAGTACTTC CASSPTFDRGYSYEQYF